Ten or more counts support the clone carrying this TCR beta chain. Antigen unknown. Libraries of bulk TCR were made by previously described methods (with listed TCR primers). Using its own MiXCR run on the PCR reads, TCRdb lists one record per CDR3 protein. This sample has hundreds of thousands of distinct CDR3 sequences, with roughly 24% found just once. The CDR3 has 17 residues. The germline CDR1 and CDR2 sequences are KGHDR and SFDVKD. V was pared by 4 bases and J by 8 bases, with 24 bases between. The sample is drawn from a study of molecular identifiers for immune sequencing clone quantification. On the study more broadly: Replicate runs used RNA from about 20,000 or 100,000 naive CD8 cells, which was split five ways into aliquots, and four of those aliquots were then sequenced. Study-wide results and caveats: Jurkat TCR RNA spiked in from one cell could reportedly be detected among 1.1 million or so naive cells. Clonotypes surpassing 20 RNA copies contained over 98% of effector molecules, versus under 1% in naive cells.

The gene calls are TRBV24-1 and TRBJ2-3, with TRBD1 as a possible D gene (7 bases). The origin of this receptor is a human donor in good health. Some libraries in this study had Jurkat cell RNA spiked in. Sequencing input: naive CD8+ T cells from blood, with Jurkat cell RNA spiked in. Noted subset: FACS-sorted CD8+CD4-CCR7+CD45RA+ naive T cells. CDR3 loop: CATSDPTGQFEGGTQYF. In DNA, the CDR3 is TGTGCCACCAGTGACCCGACGGGACAGTTTGAGGGAGGTACGCAGTATTTT.